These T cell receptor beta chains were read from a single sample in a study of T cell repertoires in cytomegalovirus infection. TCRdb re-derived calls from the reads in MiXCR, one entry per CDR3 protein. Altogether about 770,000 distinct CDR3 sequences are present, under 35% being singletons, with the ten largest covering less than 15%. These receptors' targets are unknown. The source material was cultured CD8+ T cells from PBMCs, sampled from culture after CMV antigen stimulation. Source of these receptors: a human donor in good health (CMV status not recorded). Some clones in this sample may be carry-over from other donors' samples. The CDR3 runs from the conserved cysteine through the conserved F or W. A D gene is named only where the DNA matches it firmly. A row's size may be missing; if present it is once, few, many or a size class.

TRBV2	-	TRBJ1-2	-	CASSGPVYGYTF	TGTGCCAGCAGTGGCCCAGTCTATGGCTACACCTTC
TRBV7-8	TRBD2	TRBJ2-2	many	CASSYTGTSGTGELFF	TGTGCCAGCAGCTACACCGGGACTAGCGGCACCGGGGAGCTGTTTTTT
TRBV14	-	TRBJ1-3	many	CASSPGGYYSGNTIYF	TGTGCCAGCAGCCCTGGAGGCTACTACTCTGGAAACACCATATATTTT
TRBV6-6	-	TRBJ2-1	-	CASSYSNVGEQFF	TGTGCCAGCAGTTACTCGAACGTGGGTGAGCAGTTCTTC
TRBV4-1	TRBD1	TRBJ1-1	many	CASSQTRTGEFLMNTEAFF	TGCGCCAGCAGCCAAACCAGGACAGGGGAATTTCTCATGAACACTGAAGCTTTCTTT
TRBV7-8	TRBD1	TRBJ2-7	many	CASSGRDSSYEQYF	TGTGCCAGCAGCGGCCGGGACAGCTCCTACGAGCAGTACTTC
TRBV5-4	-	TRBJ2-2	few	CASSPPGLDGELFF	TGTGCCAGCAGCCCCCCGGGACTGGACGGGGAGCTGTTTTTT
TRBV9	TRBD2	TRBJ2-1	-	CASSVALAGATAYNEQFF	TGTGCCAGCAGCGTAGCTCTAGCGGGGGCTACCGCCTACAATGAGCAGTTCTTC
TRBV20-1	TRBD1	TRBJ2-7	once	CSAFPRQGSYEQYF	TGCAGTGCTTTCCCTCGACAGGGCTCCTACGAGCAGTACTTC
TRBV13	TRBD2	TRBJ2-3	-	CASSLASGASDTQYF	TGTGCCAGCAGCTTAGCTAGCGGGGCATCAGATACGCAGTATTTT
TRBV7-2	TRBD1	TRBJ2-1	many	CASSPRQGGNEQFF	TGTGCCAGCAGCCCCCGACAGGGCGGCAATGAGCAGTTCTTC
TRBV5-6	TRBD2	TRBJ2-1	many	CASSPGGLAGGQFF	TGTGCCAGCAGCCCTGGAGGACTAGCGGGGGGCCAGTTCTTC
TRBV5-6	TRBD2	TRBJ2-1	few	CASSPSGLFNEQFF	TGTGCCAGCAGCCCTAGCGGCCTCTTCAATGAGCAGTTCTTC
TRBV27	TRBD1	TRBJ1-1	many	CASSTGQGNTEAFF	TGTGCCAGCAGTACGGGACAGGGGAACACTGAAGCTTTCTTT
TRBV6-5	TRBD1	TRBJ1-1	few	CASSYFPPGQGAVEAFF	TGTGCCAGCAGTTACTTTCCACCGGGACAGGGGGCCGTTGAAGCTTTCTTT
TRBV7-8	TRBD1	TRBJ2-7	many	CASSLFGTGVYEQYF	TGTGCCAGCAGCTTATTTGGGACAGGGGTCTACGAGCAGTACTTC
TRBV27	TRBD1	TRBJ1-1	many	CASSPLEGARTEAFF	TGTGCCAGCAGTCCGCTGGAGGGGGCAAGGACTGAAGCTTTCTTT
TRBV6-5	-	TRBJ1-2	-	CASSYLIPDYGTGNYGYTF	TGTGCCAGCAGTTACCTAATACCTGATTACGGGACGGGGAACTATGGCTACACCTTC
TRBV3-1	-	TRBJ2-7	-	CASSQEYRSYEQYF	TGTGCCAGCAGCCAAGAGTACAGGTCCTACGAGCAGTACTTC
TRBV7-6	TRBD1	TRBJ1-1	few	CASSSIPVPGQGPGAEAFF	TGTGCCAGCAGCTCGATACCAGTCCCGGGACAGGGCCCGGGGGCTGAAGCTTTCTTT
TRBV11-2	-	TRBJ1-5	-	CASSLSSGEVQPQHF	TGTGCCAGCAGCTTATCATCCGGGGAGGTTCAGCCCCAGCATTTT
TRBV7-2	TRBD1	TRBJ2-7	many	CASSPTGAPAYEQYF	TGTGCCAGCAGCCCCACAGGGGCCCCCGCCTACGAGCAGTACTTC
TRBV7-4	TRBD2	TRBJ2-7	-	CASSAGDYLAYEQYF	TGTGCCAGCAGCGCTGGGGACTACCTCGCCTACGAGCAGTACTTC
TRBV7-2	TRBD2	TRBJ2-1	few	CASSPGLASEQFF	TGTGCCAGCAGCCCGGGACTAGCGAGTGAGCAGTTCTTC
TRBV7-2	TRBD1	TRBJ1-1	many	CASSLVGTGSTEAFF	TGTGCCAGCAGCTTAGTTGGGACAGGGAGCACTGAAGCTTTCTTT
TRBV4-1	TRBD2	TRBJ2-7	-	CASSHLRGGYEQYF	TGCGCCAGCAGCCACCTCCGGGGGGGCTACGAGCAGTACTTC
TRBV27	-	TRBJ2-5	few	CASSTNIIKVGQETQYF	TGTGCCAGCAGTACAAATATTATAAAGGTTGGGCAAGAGACCCAGTACTTC
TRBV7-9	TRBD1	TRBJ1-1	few	CASSPGQGMGTEAFF	TGTGCCAGCAGCCCCGGACAGGGAATGGGCACTGAAGCTTTCTTT
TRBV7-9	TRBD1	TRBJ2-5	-	CASSFILGTGQETQYF	TGTGCCAGCAGTTTCATACTTGGGACAGGTCAAGAGACCCAGTACTTC
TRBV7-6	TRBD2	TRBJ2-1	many	CASSKALAGASYNEQFF	TGTGCCAGCAGCAAGGCCTTAGCGGGGGCCTCCTACAATGAGCAGTTCTTC
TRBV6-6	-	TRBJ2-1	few	CASSPHDSYNEQFF	TGTGCCAGCAGTCCTCATGACTCCTACAATGAGCAGTTCTTC
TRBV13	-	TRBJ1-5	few	CASSERGTNAPQHF	TGTGCCAGCAGCGAACGGGGGACTAATGCACCCCAGCATTTT